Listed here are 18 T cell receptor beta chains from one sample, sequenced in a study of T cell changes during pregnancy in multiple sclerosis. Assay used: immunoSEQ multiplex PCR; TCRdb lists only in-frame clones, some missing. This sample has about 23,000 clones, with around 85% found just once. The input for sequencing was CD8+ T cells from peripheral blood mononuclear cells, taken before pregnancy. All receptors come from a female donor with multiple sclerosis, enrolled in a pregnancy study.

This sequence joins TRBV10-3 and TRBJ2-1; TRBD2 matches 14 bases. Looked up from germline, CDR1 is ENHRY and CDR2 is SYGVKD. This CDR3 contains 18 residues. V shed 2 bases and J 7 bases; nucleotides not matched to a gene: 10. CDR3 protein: CAISEGGLGLAGVNEQFF. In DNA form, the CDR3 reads TGTGCCATCAGTGAGGGGGGACTGGGACTAGCGGGAGTTAATGAGCAGTTCTTC.

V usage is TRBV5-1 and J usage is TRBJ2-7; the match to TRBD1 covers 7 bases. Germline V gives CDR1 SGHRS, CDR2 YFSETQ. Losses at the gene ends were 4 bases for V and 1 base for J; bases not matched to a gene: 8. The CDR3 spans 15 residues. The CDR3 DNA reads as TGCGCCAGCAGCGAGCAGACAGGGTCATCCTACGAGCAGTACTTC. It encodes CASSEQTGSSYEQYF.

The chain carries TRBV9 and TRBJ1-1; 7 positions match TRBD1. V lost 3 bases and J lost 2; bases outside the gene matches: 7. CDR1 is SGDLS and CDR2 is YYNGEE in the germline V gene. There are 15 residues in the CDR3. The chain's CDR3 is CASSALQGRNTEAFF. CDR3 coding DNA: TGTGCCAGCAGCGCTTTACAGGGGAGAAACACTGAAGCTTTCTTT.

In DNA form, the CDR3 reads TGCGCCAGCAGTAGCTTGAGCAGCGAGACGGCAACAGATACGCAGTATTTT. Its protein is CASSSLSSETATDTQYF. The chain recombines TRBV5-1 with TRBJ2-3; D unclear. CDR1 SGHRS and CDR2 YFSETQ come from the germline V gene. This CDR3 has 17 residues. The germline V and J ends were trimmed by 5 bases and 3 bases, with 22 bases remaining between them.

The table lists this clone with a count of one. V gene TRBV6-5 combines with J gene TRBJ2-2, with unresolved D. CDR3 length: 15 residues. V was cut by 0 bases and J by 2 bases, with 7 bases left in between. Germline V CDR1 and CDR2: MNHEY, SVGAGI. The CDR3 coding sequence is TGTGCCAGCAGTTACTCGCCGGGTAACACCGGGGAGCTGTTTTTT. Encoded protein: CASSYSPGNTGELFF.

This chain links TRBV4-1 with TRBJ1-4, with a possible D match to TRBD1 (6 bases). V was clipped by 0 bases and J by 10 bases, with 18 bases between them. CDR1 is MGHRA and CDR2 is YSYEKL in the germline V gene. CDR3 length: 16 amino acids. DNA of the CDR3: TGCGCCAGCAGCCAAGAAGAGTGGGGGCGCTTTGGAAAACTGTTTTTT. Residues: CASSQEEWGRFGKLFF.

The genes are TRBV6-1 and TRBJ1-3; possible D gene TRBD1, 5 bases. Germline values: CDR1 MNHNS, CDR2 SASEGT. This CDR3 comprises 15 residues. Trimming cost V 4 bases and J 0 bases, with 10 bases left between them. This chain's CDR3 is CASSVTAFSGNTIYF. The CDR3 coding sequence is TGTGCCAGCAGTGTGACAGCCTTCTCTGGAAACACCATATATTTT.

CDR3 DNA: TGCGCCAGCAGCTTGTGGTCGGACAGCTTCGCTGAAGCTTTCTTT. Translating it yields CASSLWSDSFAEAFF. The chain recombines TRBV5-1 with TRBJ1-1, with D maybe TRBD1 (6 bases). With 1 base removed from V and 6 bases from J, the gap between germline ends came to 16 bases. The CDR3 is 15 amino acids. Looked up from germline, CDR1 is SGHRS and CDR2 is YFSETQ.

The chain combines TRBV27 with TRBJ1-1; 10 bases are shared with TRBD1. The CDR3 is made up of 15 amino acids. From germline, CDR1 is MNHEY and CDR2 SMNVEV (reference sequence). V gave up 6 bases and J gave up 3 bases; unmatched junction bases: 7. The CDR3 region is CASRTGGGTDTEAFF. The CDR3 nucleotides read TGTGCCAGCAGGACAGGGGGCGGGACGGACACTGAAGCTTTCTTT.

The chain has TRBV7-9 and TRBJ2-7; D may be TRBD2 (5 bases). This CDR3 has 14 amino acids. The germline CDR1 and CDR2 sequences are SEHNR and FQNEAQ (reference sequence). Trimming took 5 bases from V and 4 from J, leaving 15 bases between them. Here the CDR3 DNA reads TGTGCCAGCAGCCAGCGGTGGGAGCGTTACGAGCAGTACTTC. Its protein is CASSQRWERYEQYF.

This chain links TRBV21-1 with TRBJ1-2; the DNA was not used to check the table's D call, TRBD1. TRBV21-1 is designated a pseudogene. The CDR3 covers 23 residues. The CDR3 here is CASRKGALDRANPPVPFNYGYTF. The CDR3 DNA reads TGTGCCAGCAGAAAAGGGGCTCTGGACAGGGCCAATCCACCGGTCCCGTTTAACTATGGCTACACCTTC.

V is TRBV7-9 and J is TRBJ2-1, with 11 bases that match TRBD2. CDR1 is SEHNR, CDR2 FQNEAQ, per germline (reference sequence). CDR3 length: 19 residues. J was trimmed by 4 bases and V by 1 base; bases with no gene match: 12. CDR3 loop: CASSLEKLAGEPDYNEQFF. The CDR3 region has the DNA TGTGCCAGCAGCTTAGAAAAACTAGCGGGAGAGCCAGATTACAATGAGCAGTTCTTC.

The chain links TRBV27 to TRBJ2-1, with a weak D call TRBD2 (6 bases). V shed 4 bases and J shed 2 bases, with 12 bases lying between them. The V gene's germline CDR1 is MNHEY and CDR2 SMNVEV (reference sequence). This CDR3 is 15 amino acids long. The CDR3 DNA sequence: TGTGCCAGCAGTTGGTGGGGAGGACCCTACAATGAGCAGTTCTTC. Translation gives CASSWWGGPYNEQFF.

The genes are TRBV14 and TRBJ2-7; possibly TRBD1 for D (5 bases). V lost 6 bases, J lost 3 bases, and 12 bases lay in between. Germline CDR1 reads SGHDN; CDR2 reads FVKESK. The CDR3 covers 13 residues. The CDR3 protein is CASSIRGLYEQYF. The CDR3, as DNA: TGTGCCAGCAGTATAAGGGGCCTCTACGAGCAGTACTTC.

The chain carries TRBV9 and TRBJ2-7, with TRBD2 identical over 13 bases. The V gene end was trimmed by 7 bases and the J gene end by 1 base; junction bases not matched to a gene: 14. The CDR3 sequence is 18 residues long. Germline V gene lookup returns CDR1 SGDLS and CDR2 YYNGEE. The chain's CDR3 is CASSTNPGTSGVSYEQYF. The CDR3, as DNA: TGTGCCAGCTCTACTAACCCCGGGACTAGCGGGGTATCCTACGAGCAGTACTTC.

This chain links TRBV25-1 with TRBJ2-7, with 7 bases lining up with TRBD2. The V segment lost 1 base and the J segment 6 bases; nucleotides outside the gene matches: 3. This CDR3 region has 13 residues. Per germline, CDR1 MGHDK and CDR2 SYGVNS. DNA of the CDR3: TGTGCCAGCAGTGAATGGGGAGGGATCGAGCAGTACTTC. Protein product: CASSEWGGIEQYF.

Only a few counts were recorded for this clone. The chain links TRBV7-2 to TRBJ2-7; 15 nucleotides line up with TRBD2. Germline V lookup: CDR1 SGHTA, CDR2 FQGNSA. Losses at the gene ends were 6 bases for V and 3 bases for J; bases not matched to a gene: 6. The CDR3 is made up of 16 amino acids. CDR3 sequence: CASSLGLAGGHYEQYF. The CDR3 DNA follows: TGTGCCAGCAGTTTGGGACTAGCGGGAGGCCACTACGAGCAGTACTTC.

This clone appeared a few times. The chain's CDR3 is CAISEPQALNTEAFF. CDR3 in DNA: TGTGCCATCAGTGAGCCCCAGGCCCTGAACACTGAAGCTTTCTTT. The chain uses TRBV10-3 and TRBJ1-1, with no clear D. CDR1 is ENHRY, CDR2 SYGVKD, per germline. This CDR3 contains 15 residues. The V gene lost 2 bases and the J gene lost 0 bases, with 10 bases spanning the gap.